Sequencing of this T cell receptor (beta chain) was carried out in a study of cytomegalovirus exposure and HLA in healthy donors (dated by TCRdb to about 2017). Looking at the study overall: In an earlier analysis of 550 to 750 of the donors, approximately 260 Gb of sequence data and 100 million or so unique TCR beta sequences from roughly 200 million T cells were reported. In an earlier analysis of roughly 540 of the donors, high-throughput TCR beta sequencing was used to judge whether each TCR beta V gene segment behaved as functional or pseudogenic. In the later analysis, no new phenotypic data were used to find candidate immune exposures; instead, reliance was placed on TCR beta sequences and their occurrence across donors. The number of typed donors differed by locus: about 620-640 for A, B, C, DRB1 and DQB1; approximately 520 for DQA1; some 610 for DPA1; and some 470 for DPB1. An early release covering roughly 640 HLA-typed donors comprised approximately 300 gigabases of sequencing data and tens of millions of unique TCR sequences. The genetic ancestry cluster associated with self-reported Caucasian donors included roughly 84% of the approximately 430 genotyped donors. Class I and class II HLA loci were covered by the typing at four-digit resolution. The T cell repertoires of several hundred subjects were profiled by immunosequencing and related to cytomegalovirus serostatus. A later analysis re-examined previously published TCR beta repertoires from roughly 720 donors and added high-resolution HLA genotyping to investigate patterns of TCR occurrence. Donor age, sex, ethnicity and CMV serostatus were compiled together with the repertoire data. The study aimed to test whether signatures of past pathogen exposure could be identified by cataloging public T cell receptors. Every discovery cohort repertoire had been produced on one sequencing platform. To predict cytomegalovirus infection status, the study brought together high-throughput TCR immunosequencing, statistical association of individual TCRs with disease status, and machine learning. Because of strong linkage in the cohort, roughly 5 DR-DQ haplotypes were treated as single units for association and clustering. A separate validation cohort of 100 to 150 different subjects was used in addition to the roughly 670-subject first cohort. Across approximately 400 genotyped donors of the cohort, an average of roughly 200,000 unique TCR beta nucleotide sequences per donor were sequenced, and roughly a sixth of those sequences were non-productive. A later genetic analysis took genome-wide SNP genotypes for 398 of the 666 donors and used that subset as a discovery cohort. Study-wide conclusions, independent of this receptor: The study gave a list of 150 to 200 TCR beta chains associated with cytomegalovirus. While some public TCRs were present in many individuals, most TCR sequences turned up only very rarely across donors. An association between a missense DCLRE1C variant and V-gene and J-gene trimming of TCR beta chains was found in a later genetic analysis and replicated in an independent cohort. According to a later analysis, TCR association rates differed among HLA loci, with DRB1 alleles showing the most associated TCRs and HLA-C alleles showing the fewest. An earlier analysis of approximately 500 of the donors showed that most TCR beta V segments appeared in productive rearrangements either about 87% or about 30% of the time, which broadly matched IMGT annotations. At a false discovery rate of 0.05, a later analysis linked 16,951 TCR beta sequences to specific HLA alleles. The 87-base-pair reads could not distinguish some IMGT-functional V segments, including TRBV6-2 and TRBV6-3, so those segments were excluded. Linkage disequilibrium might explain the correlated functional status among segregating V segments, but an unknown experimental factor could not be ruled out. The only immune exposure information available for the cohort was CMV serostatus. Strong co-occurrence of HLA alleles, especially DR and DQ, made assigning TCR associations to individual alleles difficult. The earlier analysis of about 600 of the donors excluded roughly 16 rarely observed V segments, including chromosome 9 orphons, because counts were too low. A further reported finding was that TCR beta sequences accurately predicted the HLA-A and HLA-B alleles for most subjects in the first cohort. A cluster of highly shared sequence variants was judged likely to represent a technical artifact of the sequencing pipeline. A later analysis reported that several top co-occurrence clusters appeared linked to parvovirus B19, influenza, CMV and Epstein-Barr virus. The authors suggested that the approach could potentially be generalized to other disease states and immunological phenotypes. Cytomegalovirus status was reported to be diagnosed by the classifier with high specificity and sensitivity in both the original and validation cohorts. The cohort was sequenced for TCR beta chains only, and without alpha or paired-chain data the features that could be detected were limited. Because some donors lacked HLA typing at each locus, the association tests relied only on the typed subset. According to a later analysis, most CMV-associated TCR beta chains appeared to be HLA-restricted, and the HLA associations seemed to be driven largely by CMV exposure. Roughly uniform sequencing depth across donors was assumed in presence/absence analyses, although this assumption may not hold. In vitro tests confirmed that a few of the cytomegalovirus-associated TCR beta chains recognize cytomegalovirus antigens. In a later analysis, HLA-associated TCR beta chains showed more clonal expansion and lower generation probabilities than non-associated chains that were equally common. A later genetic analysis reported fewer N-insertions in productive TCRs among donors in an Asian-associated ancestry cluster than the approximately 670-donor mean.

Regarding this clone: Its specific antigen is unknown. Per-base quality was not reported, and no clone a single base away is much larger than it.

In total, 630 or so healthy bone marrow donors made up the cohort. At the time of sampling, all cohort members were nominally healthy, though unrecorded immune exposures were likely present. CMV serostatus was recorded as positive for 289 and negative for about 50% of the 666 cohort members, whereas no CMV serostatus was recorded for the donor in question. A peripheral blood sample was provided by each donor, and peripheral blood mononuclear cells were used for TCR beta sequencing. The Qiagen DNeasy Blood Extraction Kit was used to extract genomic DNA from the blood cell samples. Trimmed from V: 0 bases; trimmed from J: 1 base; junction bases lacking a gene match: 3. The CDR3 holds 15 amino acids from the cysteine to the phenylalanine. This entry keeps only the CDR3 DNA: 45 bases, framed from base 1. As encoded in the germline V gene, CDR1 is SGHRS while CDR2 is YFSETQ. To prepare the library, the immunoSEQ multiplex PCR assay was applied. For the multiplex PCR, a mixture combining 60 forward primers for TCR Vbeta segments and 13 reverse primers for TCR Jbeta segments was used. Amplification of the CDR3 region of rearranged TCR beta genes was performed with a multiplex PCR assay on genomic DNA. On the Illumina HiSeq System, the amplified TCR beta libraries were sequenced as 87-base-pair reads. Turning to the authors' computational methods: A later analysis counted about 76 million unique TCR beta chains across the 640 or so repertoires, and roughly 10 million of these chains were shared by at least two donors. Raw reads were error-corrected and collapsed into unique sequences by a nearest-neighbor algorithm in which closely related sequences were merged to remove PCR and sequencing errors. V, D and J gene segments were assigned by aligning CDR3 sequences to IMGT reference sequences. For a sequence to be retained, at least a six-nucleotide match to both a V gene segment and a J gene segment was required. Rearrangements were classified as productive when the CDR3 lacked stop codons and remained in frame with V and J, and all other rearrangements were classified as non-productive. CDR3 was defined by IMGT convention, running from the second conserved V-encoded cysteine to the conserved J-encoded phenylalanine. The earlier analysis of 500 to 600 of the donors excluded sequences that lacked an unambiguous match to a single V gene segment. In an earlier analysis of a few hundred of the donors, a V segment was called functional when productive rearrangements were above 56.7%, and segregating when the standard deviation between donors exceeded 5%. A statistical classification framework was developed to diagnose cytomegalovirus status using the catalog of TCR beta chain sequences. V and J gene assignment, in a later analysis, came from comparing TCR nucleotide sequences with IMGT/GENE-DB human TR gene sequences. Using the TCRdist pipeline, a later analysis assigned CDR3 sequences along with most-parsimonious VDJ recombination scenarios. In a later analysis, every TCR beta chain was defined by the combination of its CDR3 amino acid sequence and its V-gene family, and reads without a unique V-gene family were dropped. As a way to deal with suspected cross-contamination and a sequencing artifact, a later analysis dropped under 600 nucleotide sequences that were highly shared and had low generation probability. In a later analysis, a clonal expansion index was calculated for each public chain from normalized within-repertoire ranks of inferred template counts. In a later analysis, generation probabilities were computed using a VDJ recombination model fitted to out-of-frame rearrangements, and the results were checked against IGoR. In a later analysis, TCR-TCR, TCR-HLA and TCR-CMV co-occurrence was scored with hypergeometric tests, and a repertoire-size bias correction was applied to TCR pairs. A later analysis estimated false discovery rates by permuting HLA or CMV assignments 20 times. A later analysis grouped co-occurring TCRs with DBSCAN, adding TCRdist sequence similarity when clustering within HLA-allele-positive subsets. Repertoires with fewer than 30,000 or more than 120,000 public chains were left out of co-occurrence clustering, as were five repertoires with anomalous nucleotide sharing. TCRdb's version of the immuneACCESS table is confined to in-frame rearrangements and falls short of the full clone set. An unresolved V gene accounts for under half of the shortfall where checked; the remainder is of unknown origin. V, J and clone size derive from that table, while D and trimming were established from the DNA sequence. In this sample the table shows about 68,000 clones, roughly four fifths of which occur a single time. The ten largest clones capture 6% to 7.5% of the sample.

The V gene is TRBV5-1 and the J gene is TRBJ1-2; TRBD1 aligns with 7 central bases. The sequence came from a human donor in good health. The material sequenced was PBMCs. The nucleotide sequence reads TGCGCCAGCAGCTTGGGGGACAGCAGTAACTATGGCTACACCTTC. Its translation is CASSLGDSSNYGYTF.